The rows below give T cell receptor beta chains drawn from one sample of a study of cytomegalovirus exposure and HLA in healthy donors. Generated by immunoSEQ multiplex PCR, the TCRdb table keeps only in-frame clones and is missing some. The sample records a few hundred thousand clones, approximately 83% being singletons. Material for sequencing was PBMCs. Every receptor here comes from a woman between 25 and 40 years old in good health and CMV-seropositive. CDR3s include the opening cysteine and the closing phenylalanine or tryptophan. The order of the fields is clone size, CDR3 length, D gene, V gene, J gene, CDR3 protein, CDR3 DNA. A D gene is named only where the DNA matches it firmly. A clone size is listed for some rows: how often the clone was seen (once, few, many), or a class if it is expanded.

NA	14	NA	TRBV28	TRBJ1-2	CASSPKEVAYGYTF	TGTGCCAGCAGTCCCAAGGAAGTTGCCTATGGCTACACCTTC
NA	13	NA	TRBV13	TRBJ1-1	CASSLGPNTEAFF	TGTGCCAGCAGCTTGGGACCGAACACTGAAGCTTTCTTT
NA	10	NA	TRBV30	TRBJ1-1	CAWSRTEAFF	TGTGCCTGGAGCAGGACTGAAGCTTTCTTT
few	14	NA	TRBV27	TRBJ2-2	CASSNPGYTGELFF	TGTGCCAGCAGCAATCCAGGCTACACCGGGGAGCTGTTTTTT
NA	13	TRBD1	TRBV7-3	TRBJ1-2	CASSPGQGAPLSF	TGTGCCAGCAGCCCTGGACAGGGGGCCCCCCTTTCCTTC
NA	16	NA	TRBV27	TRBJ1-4	CASSPGPFAYTEKLFF	TGTGCCAGCAGTCCCGGCCCCTTCGCCTACACTGAAAAACTGTTTTTT
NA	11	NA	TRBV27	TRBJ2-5	CAPGPKTTQYF	TGTGCCCCTGGACCCAAGACGACCCAGTACTTC
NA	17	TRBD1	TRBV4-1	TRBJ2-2	CASSQRPGTGKPGELFF	TGCGCCAGCAGCCAACGCCCCGGGACAGGGAAGCCCGGAGAGCTGTTTTTT
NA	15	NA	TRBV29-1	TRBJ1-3	CSVVGLRSSGNTIYF	TGCAGCGTTGTAGGGCTCCGGAGCTCTGGAAACACCATATATTTT
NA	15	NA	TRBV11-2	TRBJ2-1	CASSLDPQGFNEQFF	TGTGCCAGCAGCTTAGATCCCCAGGGGTTCAATGAGCAGTTCTTC
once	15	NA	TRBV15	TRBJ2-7	CATSFDFSISYEQYF	TGTGCCACCAGCTTCGACTTTTCCATCTCCTACGAGCAGTACTTC
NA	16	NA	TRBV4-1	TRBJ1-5	CASSGAASGSNQPQHF	TGCGCCAGCTCAGGTGCGGCTAGCGGAAGCAATCAGCCCCAGCATTTT
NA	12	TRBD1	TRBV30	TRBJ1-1	CACDRGNTEAFF	TGTGCCTGTGACAGGGGAAACACTGAAGCTTTCTTT
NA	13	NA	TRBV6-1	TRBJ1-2	CASRSQSNYGYTF	TGTGCCAGCAGGTCTCAGTCTAACTATGGCTACACCTTC
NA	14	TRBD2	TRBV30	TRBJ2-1	CAWRPGLERDEQFF	TGTGCCTGGCGCCCGGGACTAGAACGAGATGAGCAGTTCTTC
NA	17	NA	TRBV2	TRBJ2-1	CASRKLEETPVSYEQFF	TGTGCCAGCAGAAAGTTAGAGGAGACTCCCGTCAGTTATGAGCAGTTCTTC
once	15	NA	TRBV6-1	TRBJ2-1	CASSASGEGGNEQFF	TGTGCCAGCAGTGCCTCAGGGGAGGGAGGCAATGAGCAGTTCTTC
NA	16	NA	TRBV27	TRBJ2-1	CASSLVDSSSYNEQFF	TGTGCCAGCAGTTTGGTGGACTCAAGCTCCTACAATGAGCAGTTCTTC
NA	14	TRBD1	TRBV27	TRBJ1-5	CASSLQGPDQPQHF	TGTGCCAGCAGTCTACAGGGGCCCGATCAGCCCCAGCATTTT
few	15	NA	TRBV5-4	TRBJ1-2	CASSPARVGSYGYTF	TGTGCCAGCAGCCCCGCCAGGGTAGGGAGCTATGGCTACACCTTC
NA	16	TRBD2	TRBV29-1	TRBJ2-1	CSVAGRSAGESNEQFF	TGCAGCGTTGCCGGTCGGTCAGCGGGAGAAAGCAATGAGCAGTTCTTC
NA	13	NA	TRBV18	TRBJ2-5	CASSQRDQETQYF	TGTGCCAGCTCACAGAGAGACCAAGAGACCCAGTACTTC
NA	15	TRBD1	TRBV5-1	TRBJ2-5	CASSFSKTGEETQYF	TGCGCCAGCAGCTTTTCGAAGACAGGGGAGGAGACCCAGTACTTC
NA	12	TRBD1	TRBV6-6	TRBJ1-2	CASSETGFGYTF	TGTGCCAGCAGCGAGACAGGGTTTGGCTACACCTTC
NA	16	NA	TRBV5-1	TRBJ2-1	CASSPTTGISYNEQFF	TGCGCCAGCAGTCCAACTACAGGGATCTCCTACAATGAGCAGTTCTTC
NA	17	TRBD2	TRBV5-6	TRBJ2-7	CASSPFVGTSLSYEQYF	TGTGCCAGCAGCCCCTTCGTGGGGACTAGTCTTTCCTACGAGCAGTACTTC
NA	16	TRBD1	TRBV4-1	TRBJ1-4	CASSQEGQRENEKLFF	TGCGCCAGCAGCCAAGAGGGACAGAGGGAGAATGAAAAACTGTTTTTT
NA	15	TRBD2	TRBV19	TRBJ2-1	CASIKAGGQYNEQFF	TGTGCCAGTATCAAGGCGGGAGGGCAATACAATGAGCAGTTCTTC
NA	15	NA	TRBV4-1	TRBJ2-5	CASSQGRIIQETQYF	TGCGCCAGCAGCCAAGGACGGATAATCCAAGAGACCCAGTACTTC
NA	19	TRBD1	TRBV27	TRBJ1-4	CASSSLSGTGGQEREKLFF	TGTGCCAGCAGCTCCTTATCCGGGACAGGGGGCCAAGAGAGGGAAAAACTGTTTTTT
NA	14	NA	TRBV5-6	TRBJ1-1	CASSPGWGNTEAFF	TGTGCCAGCAGCCCAGGGTGGGGTAACACTGAAGCTTTCTTT
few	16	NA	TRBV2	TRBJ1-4	CASSFPTGAKVEKLFF	TGTGCCAGCAGTTTCCCAACCGGGGCCAAAGTTGAAAAACTGTTTTTT
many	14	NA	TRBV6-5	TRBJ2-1	CASSTRDTYNEQFF	TGTGCCAGCAGTACCAGGGACACCTACAATGAGCAGTTCTTC
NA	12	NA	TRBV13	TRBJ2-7	CASSSRTFEQYF	TGTGCCAGCAGCTCCCGGACTTTCGAGCAGTACTTC
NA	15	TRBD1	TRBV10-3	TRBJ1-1	CAISEAGQLNTEAFF	TGTGCCATCAGTGAGGCGGGACAGTTGAACACTGAAGCTTTCTTT
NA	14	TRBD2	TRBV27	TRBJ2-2	CASSPGTSGGELFF	TGTGCCAGCAGCCCCGGGACTAGCGGCGGGGAGCTGTTTTTT
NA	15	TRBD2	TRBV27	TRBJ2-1	CASSSSSGSGNEQFF	TGTGCCAGCAGTTCGAGTAGCGGGAGCGGGAATGAGCAGTTCTTC
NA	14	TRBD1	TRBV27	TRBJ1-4	CASSFRQGSWELFF	TGTGCCAGCAGTTTCCGACAGGGTAGTTGGGAACTGTTTTTT
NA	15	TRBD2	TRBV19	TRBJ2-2	CASSRQGGDTGELFF	TGTGCCAGTAGTAGGCAGGGAGGGGACACCGGGGAGCTGTTTTTT
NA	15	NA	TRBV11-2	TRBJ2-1	CASSFGTGGYNEQFF	TGTGCCAGCAGCTTCGGGACTGGGGGTTACAATGAGCAGTTCTTC
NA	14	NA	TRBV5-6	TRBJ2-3	CASSLPRDTDTQYF	TGTGCCAGCAGCTTGCCCAGGGACACAGATACGCAGTATTTT
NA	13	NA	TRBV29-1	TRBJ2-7	CSVDAGLNREQYF	TGCAGCGTTGATGCGGGATTAAATAGGGAGCAGTACTTC
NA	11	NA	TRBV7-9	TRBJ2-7	CASSSDPLWHF	TGTGCCAGCAGCTCCGATCCCTTGTGGCACTTC
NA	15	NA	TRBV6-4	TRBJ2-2	CASSPQGPNTGELFF	TGTGCCAGCAGTCCCCAGGGGCCGAACACCGGGGAGCTGTTTTTT
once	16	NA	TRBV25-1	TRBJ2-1	CASSAPLDRRPNEQFF	TGTGCCAGCAGTGCCCCGTTAGATCGGCGCCCAAATGAGCAGTTCTTC
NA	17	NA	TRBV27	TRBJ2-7	CASSLSNGGGLTYEQYF	TGTGCCAGCAGTTTATCGAACGGCGGCGGGTTGACCTACGAGCAGTACTTC
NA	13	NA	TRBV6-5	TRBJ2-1	CASSYSYRTEQFF	TGTGCCAGCAGTTACTCTTATAGGACAGAGCAGTTCTTC
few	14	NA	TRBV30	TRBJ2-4	CAWSVLSSKNIQYF	TGTGCCTGGAGCGTTCTATCCAGCAAAAACATTCAGTACTTC
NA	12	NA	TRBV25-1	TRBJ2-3	CASSGQTDTQYF	TGTGCCAGCAGTGGACAAACAGATACGCAGTATTTT
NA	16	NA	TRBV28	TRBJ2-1	CASSLSAGSSYNEQFF	TGTGCCAGCAGTTTATCGGCAGGGAGCTCCTACAATGAGCAGTTCTTC